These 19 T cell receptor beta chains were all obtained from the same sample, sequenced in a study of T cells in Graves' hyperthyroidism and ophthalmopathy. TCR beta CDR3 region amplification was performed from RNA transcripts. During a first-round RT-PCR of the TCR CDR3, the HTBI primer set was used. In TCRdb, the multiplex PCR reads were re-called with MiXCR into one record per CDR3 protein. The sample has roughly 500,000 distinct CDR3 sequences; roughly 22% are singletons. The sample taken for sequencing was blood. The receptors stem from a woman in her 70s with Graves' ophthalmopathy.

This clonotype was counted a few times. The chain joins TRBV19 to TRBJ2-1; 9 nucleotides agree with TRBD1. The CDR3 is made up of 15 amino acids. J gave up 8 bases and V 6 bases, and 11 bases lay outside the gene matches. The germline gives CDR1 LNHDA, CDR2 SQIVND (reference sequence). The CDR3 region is CASRSPGQGLDEQFF. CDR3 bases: TGTGCCAGTAGGTCACCGGGACAGGGTTTGGATGAGCAGTTCTTC.

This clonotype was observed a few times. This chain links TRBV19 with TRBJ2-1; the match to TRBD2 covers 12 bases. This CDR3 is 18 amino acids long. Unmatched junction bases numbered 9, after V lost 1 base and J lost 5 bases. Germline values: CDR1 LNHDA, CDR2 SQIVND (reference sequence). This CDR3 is CASSIVPGLAGSHNEQFF. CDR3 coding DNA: TGTGCCAGTAGTATAGTCCCCGGACTAGCGGGGTCACACAATGAGCAGTTCTTC. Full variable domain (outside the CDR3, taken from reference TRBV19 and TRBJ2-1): DGGITQSPKYLFRKEGQNVTLSCEQNLNHDAMYWYRQDPGQGLRLIYYSQIVNDFQKGDIAEGYSVSREKKESFPLTVTSAQKNPTAFYLCASSIVPGLAGSHNEQFFGPGTRLTVL.

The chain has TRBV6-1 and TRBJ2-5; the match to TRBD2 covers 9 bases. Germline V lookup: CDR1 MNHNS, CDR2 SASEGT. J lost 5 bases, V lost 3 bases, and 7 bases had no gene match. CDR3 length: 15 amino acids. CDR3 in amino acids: CASSDQGGRAETQYF. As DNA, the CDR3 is TGTGCCAGCAGTGATCAGGGCGGGAGGGCGGAGACCCAGTACTTC.

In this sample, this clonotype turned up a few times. The DNA of the CDR3 is TGTGCCACCCCTGAAAAACTGTTTTTT. It is translated as CATPEKLFF. The genes are TRBV6-4 and TRBJ1-4; D is unresolved. The V end lost 10 bases, the J end lost 7 bases, and 4 bases lay between the germline ends. CDR1 is MRHNA, CDR2 SNTAGT, per germline. The CDR3 consists of 9 residues.

The DNA of the CDR3 is TGCGCCAGCCCCCCGTGGGGGGGCTCTGGAAACACCATATATTTT. Translated: CASPPWGGSGNTIYF. This chain uses TRBV5-1 with TRBJ1-3, with D tentatively TRBD1 (5 bases). Trimming took off 7 bases at V and 0 bases at J, with 14 bases between the two ends. CDR1 and CDR2 (germline): SGHRS, YFSETQ. There are 15 residues in the CDR3.

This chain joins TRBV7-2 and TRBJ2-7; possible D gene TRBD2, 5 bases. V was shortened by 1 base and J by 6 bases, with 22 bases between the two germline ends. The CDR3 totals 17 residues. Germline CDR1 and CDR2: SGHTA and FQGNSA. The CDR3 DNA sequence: TGTGCCAGCAGCTTAGATACTACGCGGGTCTCCTTAGGCGAGCAGTACTTC. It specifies CASSLDTTRVSLGEQYF.

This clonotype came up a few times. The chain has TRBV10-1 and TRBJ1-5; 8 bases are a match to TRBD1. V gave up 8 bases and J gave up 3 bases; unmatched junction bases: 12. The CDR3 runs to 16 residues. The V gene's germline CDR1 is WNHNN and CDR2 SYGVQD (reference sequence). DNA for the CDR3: TGCGCCAGCGGATTCCGGGACAGGCCAAACAATCAGCCCCAGCATTTT. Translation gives CASGFRDRPNNQPQHF.

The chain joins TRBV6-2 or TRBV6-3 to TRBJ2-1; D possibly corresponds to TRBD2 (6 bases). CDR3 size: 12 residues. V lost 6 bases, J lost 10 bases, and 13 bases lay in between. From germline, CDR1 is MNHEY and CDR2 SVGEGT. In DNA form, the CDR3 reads TGTGCCAGCAGCCGCGGAGGGTACGAGCAGTTCTTC. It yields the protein CASSRGGYEQFF.

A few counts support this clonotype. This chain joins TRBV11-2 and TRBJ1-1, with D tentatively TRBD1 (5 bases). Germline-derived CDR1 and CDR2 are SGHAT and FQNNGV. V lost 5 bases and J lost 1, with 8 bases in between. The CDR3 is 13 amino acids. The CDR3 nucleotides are TGTGCCAGCAGCGATGGACAGAACACTGAAGCTTTCTTT. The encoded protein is CASSDGQNTEAFF.

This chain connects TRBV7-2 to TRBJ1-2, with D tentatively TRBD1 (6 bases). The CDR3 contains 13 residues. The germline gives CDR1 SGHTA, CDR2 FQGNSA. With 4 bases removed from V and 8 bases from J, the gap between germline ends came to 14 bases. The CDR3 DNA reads TGTGCCAGCAGCTCAGGGCCTCAGGGGGGCTACACCTTC. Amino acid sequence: CASSSGPQGGYTF.

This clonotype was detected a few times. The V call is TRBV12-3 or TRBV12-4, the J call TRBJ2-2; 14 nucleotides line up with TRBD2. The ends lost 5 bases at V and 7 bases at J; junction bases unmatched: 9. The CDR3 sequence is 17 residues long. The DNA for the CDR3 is TGTGCCAGCAGTCAGGGACTAGCGGGAGCTCGAGACGGGGAGCTGTTTTTT. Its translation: CASSQGLAGARDGELFF.

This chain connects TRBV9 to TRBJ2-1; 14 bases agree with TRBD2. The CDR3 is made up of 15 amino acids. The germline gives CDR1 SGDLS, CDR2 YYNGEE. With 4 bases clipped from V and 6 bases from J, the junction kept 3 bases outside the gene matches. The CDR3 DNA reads TGTGCCAGCAGCAAGGGACTAGCGGGAGTCAATGAGCAGTTCTTC. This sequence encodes CASSKGLAGVNEQFF.

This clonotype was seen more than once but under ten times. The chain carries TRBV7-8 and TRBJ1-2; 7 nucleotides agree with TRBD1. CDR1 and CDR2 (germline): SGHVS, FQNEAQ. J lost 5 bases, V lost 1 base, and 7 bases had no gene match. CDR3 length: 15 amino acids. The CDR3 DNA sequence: TGTGCCAGCAGCTTAGAGACAGGGCCTGGGTATGGCTACACCTTC. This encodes CASSLETGPGYGYTF.

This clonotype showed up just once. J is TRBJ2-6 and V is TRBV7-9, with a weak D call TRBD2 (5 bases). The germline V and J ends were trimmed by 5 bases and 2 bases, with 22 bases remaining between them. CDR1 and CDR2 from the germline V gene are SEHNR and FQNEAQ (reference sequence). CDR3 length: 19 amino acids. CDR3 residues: CASSTPRVLERAGANVLTF. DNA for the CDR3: TGTGCCAGCAGCACGCCGCGGGTTCTCGAAAGAGCTGGGGCCAACGTCCTGACTTTC.

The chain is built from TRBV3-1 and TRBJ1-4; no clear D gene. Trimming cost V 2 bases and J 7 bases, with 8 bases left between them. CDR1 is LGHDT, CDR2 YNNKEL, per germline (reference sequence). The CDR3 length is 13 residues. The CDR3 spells CASSQYSSEKLFF. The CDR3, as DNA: TGTGCCAGCAGCCAATATTCCTCTGAAAAACTGTTTTTT.

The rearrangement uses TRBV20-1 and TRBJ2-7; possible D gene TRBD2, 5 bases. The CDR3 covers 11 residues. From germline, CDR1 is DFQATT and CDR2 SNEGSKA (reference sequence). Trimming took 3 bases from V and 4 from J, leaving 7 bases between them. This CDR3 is CSASEGYEQYF. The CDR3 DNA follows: TGCAGTGCTAGCGAGGGTTACGAGCAGTACTTC.

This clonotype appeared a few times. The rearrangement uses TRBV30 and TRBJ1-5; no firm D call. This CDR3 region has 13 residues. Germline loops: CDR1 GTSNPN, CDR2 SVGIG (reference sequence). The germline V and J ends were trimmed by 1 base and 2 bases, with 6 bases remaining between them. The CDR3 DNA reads TGTGCCTGGAGTGAGAGTGGCAATCAGCCCCAGCATTTT. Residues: CAWSESGNQPQHF.

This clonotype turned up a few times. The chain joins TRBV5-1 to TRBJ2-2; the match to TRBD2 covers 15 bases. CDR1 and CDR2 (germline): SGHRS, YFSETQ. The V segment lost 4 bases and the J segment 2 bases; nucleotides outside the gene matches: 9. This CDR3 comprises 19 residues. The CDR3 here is CASSPRTSGRALNTGELFF. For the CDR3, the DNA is TGCGCCAGCAGCCCCAGGACTAGCGGGAGGGCCCTAAACACCGGGGAGCTGTTTTTT.

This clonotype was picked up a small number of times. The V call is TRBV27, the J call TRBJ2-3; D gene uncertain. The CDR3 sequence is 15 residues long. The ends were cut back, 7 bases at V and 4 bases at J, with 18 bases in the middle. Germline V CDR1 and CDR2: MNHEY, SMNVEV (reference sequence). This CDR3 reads CASKIRVSEPDTQYF. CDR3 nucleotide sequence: TGTGCCAGCAAGATTAGGGTCTCTGAGCCAGATACGCAGTATTTT.